This paragraph reports one TCR beta chain. Its specificity is not known. The sample originates from a study of cytomegalovirus exposure and HLA in healthy donors. General study results and limits: The study listed roughly 160 cytomegalovirus-associated TCR beta chains.

60 Vbeta and 13 Jbeta primers were used in PCR. Profiled with immunoSEQ multiplex PCR; TCRdb holds only in-frame clones, not every one. The sample shows more than 90,000 clones, roughly three quarters of them seen only once. The V gene lost 5 bases and the J gene lost 0 bases, with 10 bases spanning the gap. This CDR3 is built from 14 residues. The germline gives CDR1 KGHSH, CDR2 LQKENI. Sequences were obtained from PBMCs. The genes are TRBV18 and TRBJ1-1; D might be TRBD1 (5 bases). The TCR comes from a man between 35 and 55 years old in good health and CMV-seronegative. The CDR3 DNA follows: TGTGCCAGCTCAAAAGGGGAAATGAACACTGAAGCTTTCTTT. Its translation is CASSKGEMNTEAFF.